These 31 T cell receptor beta chains share one sample of origin, sequenced in a study of T cell responses to AZD1222 COVID-19 vaccine. Assay: immunoSEQ multiplex PCR; the TCRdb copy retains only in-frame clones and omits some. Of about 140,000 clones listed, roughly nine tenths are singletons. Here the sequenced sample was peripheral blood, taken 28 days after the second AZD1222 dose. The receptors derive from an adult who received the AZD1222 COVID-19 vaccine.

This clone has a single count. This chain links TRBV5-1 with TRBJ1-2; 9 bases agree with TRBD1. The CDR3 covers 14 residues. Germline V gene lookup returns CDR1 SGHRS and CDR2 YFSETQ. J was trimmed by 7 bases and V by 4 bases; bases with no gene match: 8. This CDR3 is CASSPELTGGGYTF. The CDR3 DNA reads TGCGCCAGCAGCCCGGAATTGACAGGGGGTGGCTACACCTTC.

This chain links TRBV7-2 with TRBJ2-5, with 7 bases identical to TRBD1. Germline V CDR1 and CDR2: SGHTA, FQGNSA. This CDR3 is built from 16 residues. V gave up 2 bases and J gave up 1 base; unmatched junction bases: 7. DNA for the CDR3: TGTGCCAGCAGCTTACGTGAGGGGGCTCTCCAAGAGACCCAGTACTTC. Translated: CASSLREGALQETQYF.

V usage is TRBV9 and J usage is TRBJ1-1, with 10 bases matching TRBD1. The CDR3 contains 18 residues. From germline, CDR1 is SGDLS and CDR2 YYNGEE. With 4 bases clipped from V and 4 bases from J, the junction kept 16 bases outside the gene matches. The CDR3 DNA sequence: TGTGCCAGCAGCAAGACAGGGGGCACAAAACCCGGGGGCACTGAAGCTTTCTTT. It translates to CASSKTGGTKPGGTEAFF.

The chain uses TRBV7-9 and TRBJ2-3, with a weak D call TRBD2 (6 bases). This CDR3 has 16 residues. CDR1 is SEHNR, CDR2 FQNEAQ, per germline (reference sequence). V was shortened by 5 bases and J by 3 bases, with 18 bases between the two germline ends. The DNA of the CDR3 is TGTGCCAGCAGCAACTATCCCCGGGACTTTACAGATACGCAGTATTTT. Its protein product is CASSNYPRDFTDTQYF.

V gene TRBV6-2 or TRBV6-3 combines with J gene TRBJ2-3; 10 bases line up with TRBD2. The CDR3 runs to 16 residues. Germline V lookup: CDR1 MNHEY, CDR2 SVGEGT. V lost 8 bases, J lost 0 bases, and 8 bases stayed unmatched. CDR3 residues: CASCPSGSGSTDTQYF. CDR3 sequence (DNA): TGTGCCAGCTGCCCTAGCGGGAGTGGGAGCACAGATACGCAGTATTTT.

J is TRBJ1-1 and V is TRBV7-3, with D uncertain. The germline V gene has CDR1 SGHTA and CDR2 FQGTGA. V lost 5 bases and J lost 4, with 14 bases in between. The CDR3 is 14 residues long. The DNA of the CDR3 is TGTGCCAGCAGCCCTGGACGGGGAGGCACTGAAGCTTTCTTT. Amino acids: CASSPGRGGTEAFF.

This CDR3 is CAISGFQGQNTEAFF. In DNA, the CDR3 is TGTGCCATCAGTGGCTTCCAGGGGCAGAACACTGAAGCTTTCTTT. V usage is TRBV10-3 and J usage is TRBJ1-1; possible D gene TRBD1, 6 bases. The CDR3 runs 15 residues. V was trimmed by 4 bases and J by 1 base, leaving 13 bases between them. CDR1 and CDR2 from the germline V gene are ENHRY and SYGVKD.

The genes are TRBV9 and TRBJ2-3; 9 bases agree with TRBD1. V lost 1 base, J lost 1 base, and 1 base stayed unmatched. CDR1 SGDLS and CDR2 YYNGEE come from the germline V gene. The CDR3 is made up of 15 amino acids. CDR3 DNA sequence: TGTGCCAGCAGCGTATGGGACAGGGGCACAGATACGCAGTATTTT. It specifies CASSVWDRGTDTQYF. The full variable domain, completed using reference TRBV9 and TRBJ2-3, is DSGVTQTPKHLITATGQRVTLRCSPRSGDLSVYWYQQSLDQGLQFLIQYYNGEERAKGNILERFSAQQFPDLHSELNLSSLELGDSALYFCASSVWDRGTDTQYFGPGTRLTVL.

The rearrangement links TRBV9 to TRBJ2-1; D gene unclear. Trimming shortened V by 0 bases and J by 0 bases, and 7 bases separated the two germline ends. The CDR3 sequence is 15 residues long. Germline lookup yields CDR1 SGDLS and CDR2 YYNGEE. The CDR3 DNA sequence: TGTGCCAGCAGCGTAGTCGGGTACTCCTACAATGAGCAGTTCTTC. This gives the protein CASSVVGYSYNEQFF.

CDR3 coding DNA: TGTGCCAGCAGCTTGGTGGGTAGCGGGAGGGCCAAAGAGACCCAGTACTTC. Protein product: CASSLVGSGRAKETQYF. The chain uses TRBV5-4 and TRBJ2-5, with 11 bases matching TRBD2. CDR3 size: 17 residues. Trimming at V came to 0 bases and at J to 3 bases, leaving 7 bases not matched to a gene. From germline, CDR1 is SGHNT and CDR2 YYREEE (reference sequence).

The chain carries TRBV2 and TRBJ2-7, with D possibly TRBD1 on 5 matching bases. In germline, CDR1 is SNHLY, CDR2 FYNNEI. V shed 1 base and J shed 3 bases, with 16 bases lying between them. The CDR3 has 16 residues. This chain's CDR3 is CASSEGGRATDYEQYV. In DNA form, the CDR3 reads TGTGCCAGCAGTGAAGGGGGCAGGGCGACCGACTACGAGCAGTACGTC.

The rearrangement links TRBV19 to TRBJ2-2; D is uncertain. Trimming removed 8 bases at V and 6 bases at J, with 13 bases between. CDR3 size: 13 residues. CDR1 and CDR2 (germline): LNHDA, SQIVND (reference sequence). The CDR3 DNA is TGTGCCAGTCGCAGTGGTCCCCCCGGGGAGCTGTTTTTT. It yields the protein CASRSGPPGELFF.

CDR3 amino acids: CASSLRQSSGNTIYF. The CDR3 nucleotides are TGTGCCAGCAGTCTTCGACAGAGCTCTGGAAACACCATATATTTT. The genes are TRBV3-1 (or the pseudogene TRBV3-2) and TRBJ1-3; D is perhaps TRBD1 (5 bases). Germline CDR1 LGHDT, CDR2 YNNKEL (reference sequence). The CDR3 sequence is 15 residues long. The germline V and J ends were trimmed by 6 bases and 0 bases, with 12 bases remaining between them.

This chain connects TRBV5-1 to TRBJ1-6, with D hard to call. Looked up from germline, CDR1 is SGHRS and CDR2 is YFSETQ. Trimming shortened V by 6 bases and J by 7 bases, and 17 bases separated the two germline ends. This CDR3 contains 15 residues. The CDR3 reads CASIYRGPENSPLHF. DNA for the CDR3: TGCGCCAGCATCTACCGAGGACCAGAGAATTCACCCCTCCACTTT.

This sequence joins TRBV15 and TRBJ2-3, with D uncertain. From germline, CDR1 is LNHNV and CDR2 YYDKDF (reference sequence). The CDR3 spans 16 residues. V lost 4 bases and J 11 bases, leaving 25 bases between the germline ends. DNA for the CDR3: TGTGCCACCAGCACCGAGAGAGTTCTCACACAAGGGAAGCAGTATTTT. Protein sequence: CATSTERVLTQGKQYF.

The CDR3: CASSPGRTETQYF. CDR3 coding DNA: TGTGCCAGCAGCCCTGGCAGGACGGAGACCCAGTACTTC. V usage is TRBV3-1 (or the pseudogene TRBV3-2) and J usage is TRBJ2-5; D gene ambiguous. V lost 4 bases, J lost 5 bases, and 11 bases lay in between. The CDR3 sequence is 13 residues long. Germline CDR1 LGHDT, CDR2 YNNKEL (reference sequence).

The CDR3 protein is CASSKRANGVSGNTIYF. The DNA of the CDR3 is TGTGCCAGCAGCAAACGGGCGAATGGGGTCTCTGGAAACACCATATATTTT. This chain connects TRBV21-1 to TRBJ1-3. TRBV21-1 is a listed pseudogene. This CDR3 has 17 residues.

The rearrangement links TRBV6-6 to TRBJ1-1; D not resolved. The V gene's germline CDR1 is MNHNY and CDR2 SVGAGI (reference sequence). The CDR3 consists of 14 residues. Trimming stripped 2 bases from V and 3 bases from J, with 10 bases between. The DNA of the CDR3 is TGTGCCAGCAGTTACCGAGGAAGGGACACTGAAGCTTTCTTT. Translation: CASSYRGRDTEAFF.

V is TRBV5-4 and J is TRBJ1-2; D is perhaps TRBD1 (5 bases). The germline CDR1 and CDR2 sequences are SGHNT and YYREEE (reference sequence). Trimming pared 2 bases from V and 2 bases from J, leaving 19 bases between. The CDR3 runs to 17 residues. Here the CDR3 DNA reads TGTGCCAGCAGCTTTAGGGACGGAAGGCGGGCCAACTATGGCTACACCTTC. Translation gives CASSFRDGRRANYGYTF.

The chain has TRBV5-1 and TRBJ1-1; D unclear. Trimming took 0 bases from V and 7 from J, leaving 13 bases between them. The length of the CDR3 is 14 residues. CDR1 SGHRS and CDR2 YFSETQ come from the germline V gene. DNA for the CDR3: TGCGCCAGCAGCTTGGCCGTGACCGCCAATGAAGCTTTCTTT. Residues: CASSLAVTANEAFF.

The rearrangement uses TRBV27 and TRBJ2-2, with D tentatively TRBD2 (5 bases). CDR1 is MNHEY, CDR2 SMNVEV, per germline (reference sequence). The CDR3 spans 17 residues. V lost 5 bases and J lost 2, with 18 bases in between. The CDR3 is CASSRADQIKNTGELFF. CDR3 DNA: TGTGCCAGCAGTCGAGCGGACCAAATAAAAAACACCGGGGAGCTGTTTTTT.

As concerns this clone: Other DNA sequences of this sample code for an identical CDR3. The chain has TRBV27 and TRBJ1-1; D is perhaps TRBD1 (5 bases). The CDR3 is 14 amino acids. Germline V gene lookup returns CDR1 MNHEY and CDR2 SMNVEV (reference sequence). V lost 2 bases to trimming and J lost 1 base, with 8 bases between them. The CDR3 sequence is CASSLRQGNTEAFF. The CDR3 DNA reads as TGTGCCAGCAGTTTACGGCAGGGGAACACTGAAGCTTTCTTT.

The rearrangement uses TRBV4-1 and TRBJ1-1, with 7 nucleotides matching TRBD1. V gave up 8 bases and J gave up 1 base; unmatched junction bases: 7. CDR1 and CDR2 from the germline V gene are MGHRA and YSYEKL. There are 14 residues in the CDR3. The CDR3 loop is CASGAGQRNTEAFF. The CDR3 bases are TGCGCCAGCGGGGCGGGACAGAGGAACACTGAAGCTTTCTTT.

The chain couples TRBV28 to TRBJ2-3; the D gene could be TRBD1 or TRBD2 (5 bases each). Per germline, CDR1 MDHEN and CDR2 SYDVKM. This CDR3 has 14 residues. With 5 bases removed from V and 6 bases from J, the gap between germline ends came to 15 bases. This CDR3 reads CASSTYQGADTQYF. The CDR3 nucleotides read TGTGCCAGCAGTACATACCAGGGAGCTGATACGCAGTATTTT.

This CDR3 is CASSEEGIRSQPQHF. The CDR3 DNA sequence: TGTGCCAGCAGTGAAGAGGGGATACGGAGTCAGCCCCAGCATTTT. This chain links TRBV6-1 with TRBJ1-5; a possible D gene is TRBD1 (5 bases). The V end was cut by 1 base, the J end by 6 bases, with 13 bases between. This CDR3 is 15 amino acids long. The germline gives CDR1 MNHNS, CDR2 SASEGT.

This sequence joins TRBV29-1 and TRBJ2-3; no definite D call. This CDR3 region has 9 residues. CDR1 and CDR2 from the germline V gene are SQVTM and ANQGSEA. V lost 4 bases, J lost 6 bases, and 2 bases lay in between. For the CDR3, the DNA is TGCAGCGTTGGGGATACGCAGTATTTT. Its translation: CSVGDTQYF.

The chain recombines TRBV7-9 with TRBJ1-2; 7 nucleotides match TRBD1. V dropped 2 bases and J dropped 8; count of bases not matched to a gene: 5. The length of the CDR3 is 13 residues. The germline V gene encodes CDR1 SEHNR and CDR2 FQNEAQ (reference sequence). The CDR3 nucleotides are TGTGCCAGCAGCTTAAGGCAGGGGGACGGCTACACCTTC. Amino acid sequence: CASSLRQGDGYTF.

The chain couples TRBV21-1 to TRBJ1-1. TRBV21-1 is reported as a pseudogene. The CDR3 length is 13 residues. CDR3 in amino acids: CASSEPRGCEAFF. The CDR3 DNA is TGTGCCAGCAGCGAGCCGCGGGGTTGTGAAGCTTTCTTT.

CDR3 in DNA: TGTGCCAGCACACTAGGCAGGGAGAACACCGGGGAGCTGTTTTTT. The encoded protein is CASTLGRENTGELFF. The V gene is TRBV27, the J gene TRBJ2-2; either TRBD1 or TRBD2 may fit D (5 bases each). V was shortened by 7 bases and J by 1 base, with 13 bases between the two germline ends. The CDR3 covers 15 residues. The germline gives CDR1 MNHEY, CDR2 SMNVEV (reference sequence).

This clone occurred once. CDR3 coding DNA: TGTGCCAGCAGCCTCAGGGGGGGGCATGAGCAGTTCTTC. Translated: CASSLRGGHEQFF. This chain links TRBV3-1 (or the pseudogene TRBV3-2) with TRBJ2-1; D is tentatively TRBD1 or TRBD2 (7 bases each). The CDR3 totals 13 residues. Trimming left V 4 bases short and J 8 bases short, with 12 bases between. The germline CDR1 and CDR2 sequences are LGHDT and YNNKEL (reference sequence).

The chain combines TRBV9 with TRBJ1-2; 7 nucleotides agree with TRBD1. This CDR3 contains 13 residues. CDR1 and CDR2 from the germline V gene are SGDLS and YYNGEE. The V segment lost 2 bases and the J segment 8 bases; nucleotides outside the gene matches: 6. The CDR3: CASSVGQSWGYTF. The DNA for the CDR3 is TGTGCCAGCAGCGTGGGACAGAGCTGGGGCTACACCTTC. The complete variable domain, with remaining parts taken from reference TRBV9 and TRBJ1-2, reads DSGVTQTPKHLITATGQRVTLRCSPRSGDLSVYWYQQSLDQGLQFLIQYYNGEERAKGNILERFSAQQFPDLHSELNLSSLELGDSALYFCASSVGQSWGYTFGSGTRLTVV.